This T cell receptor beta chain appears in the sequencing data of a study of blood T cells in healthy people across ages. In its sample, this clonotype was seen a few times. This CDR3 contains 15 residues. In germline, CDR1 is MDHEN, CDR2 SYDVKM. The ends lost 6 bases at V and 5 bases at J; junction bases unmatched: 8. Peripheral blood was drawn, roughly 10 milliliters per donor. Sample-barcoded 5' priming and a J-beta primer mix drove a second PCR of about 7 to 12 cycles. TCRdb itself ran the 5' RACE reads through MiXCR, one entry per CDR3 protein. Here the sample spans roughly 1,500,000 distinct CDR3 sequences, roughly 32% being singletons.

The V call is TRBV28, the J call TRBJ2-3, with 10 bases aligning to TRBD1. This clonotype was sampled from a woman aged 25 to 39 in good health. The sample taken for sequencing was blood. This CDR3 reads CASSRMTGGIDTQYF. DNA for the CDR3: TGTGCCAGCAGCAGAATGACAGGGGGCATAGATACGCAGTATTTT.